This T cell receptor (beta chain) was observed in a study of T cells in tuberculosis. On the study more broadly: Blood was taken before or within 7 days of anti-tuberculosis therapy.

This clone was recorded only once. The antigen remains unidentified. Study-wide findings and caveats: Classification accuracy was 87% (AUROC 0.90) with the GMM-specific repertoire. Active tuberculosis TCR-alpha repertoires lay closer to GMM-specific TCRs than IGRA-negative controls, suggesting clonal expansion.

Using immunoSEQ multiplex PCR, the repertoire was profiled, and TCRdb retains in-frame clones only, with some absent. The table shows about 34,000 clones, with around 93% occurring only once. Indicated time point: new active TB diagnosis, blood taken before or within 7 days of starting treatment. HIV-seronegative South African adults aged 18 years or older had newly diagnosed active tuberculosis. This TCR was sampled from an adult with tuberculosis. This specimen consisted of PBMCs, obtained at tuberculosis diagnosis.

CDR3 DNA: TGTGCCAGCAGTCCCGGACTAGATCTAGATACGCAGTATTTT. Its translation: CASSPGLDLDTQYF. The V gene is TRBV28, the J gene TRBJ2-3; 7 bases align to TRBD2. Germline-derived CDR1 and CDR2 are MDHEN and SYDVKM. This CDR3 contains 14 residues. V gave up 5 bases and J gave up 5 bases; unmatched junction bases: 7.